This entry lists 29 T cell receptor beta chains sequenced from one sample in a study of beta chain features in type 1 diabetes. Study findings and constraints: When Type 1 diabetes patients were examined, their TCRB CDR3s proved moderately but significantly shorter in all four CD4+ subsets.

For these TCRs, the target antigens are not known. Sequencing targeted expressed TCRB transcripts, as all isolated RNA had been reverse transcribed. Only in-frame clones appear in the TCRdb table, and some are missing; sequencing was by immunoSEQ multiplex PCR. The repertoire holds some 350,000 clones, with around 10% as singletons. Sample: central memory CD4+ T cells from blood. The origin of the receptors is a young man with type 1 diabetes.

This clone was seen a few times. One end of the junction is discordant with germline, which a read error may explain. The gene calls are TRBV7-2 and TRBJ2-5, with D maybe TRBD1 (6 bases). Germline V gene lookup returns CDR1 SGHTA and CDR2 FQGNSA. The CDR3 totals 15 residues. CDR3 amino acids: CASSRVQGRGETQYF. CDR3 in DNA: TGCGCCAGCAGCCGGGTACAGGGTAGAGGAGAGACCCAGTACTTC.

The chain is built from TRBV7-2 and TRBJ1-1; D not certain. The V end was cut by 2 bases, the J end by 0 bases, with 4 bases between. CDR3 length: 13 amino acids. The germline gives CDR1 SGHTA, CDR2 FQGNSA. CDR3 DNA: TGTGCCAGCAGCTTACGGATGAACACTGAAGCTTTCTTT. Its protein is CASSLRMNTEAFF.

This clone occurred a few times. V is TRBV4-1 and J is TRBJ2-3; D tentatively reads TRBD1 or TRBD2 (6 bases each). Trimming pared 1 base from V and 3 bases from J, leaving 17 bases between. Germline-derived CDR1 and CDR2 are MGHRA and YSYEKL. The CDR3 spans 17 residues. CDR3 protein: CASSQVSGGAGTDTQYF. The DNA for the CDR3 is TGCGCCAGCAGCCAAGTTTCCGGGGGCGCGGGGACAGATACGCAGTATTTT.

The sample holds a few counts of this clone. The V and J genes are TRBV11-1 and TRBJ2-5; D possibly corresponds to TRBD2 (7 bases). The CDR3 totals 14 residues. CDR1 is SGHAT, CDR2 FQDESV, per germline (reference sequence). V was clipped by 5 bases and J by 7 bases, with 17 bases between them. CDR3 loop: CASSPQGGDWTQYF. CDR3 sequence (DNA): TGTGCCAGCAGCCCACAAGGGGGGGACTGGACCCAGTACTTC.

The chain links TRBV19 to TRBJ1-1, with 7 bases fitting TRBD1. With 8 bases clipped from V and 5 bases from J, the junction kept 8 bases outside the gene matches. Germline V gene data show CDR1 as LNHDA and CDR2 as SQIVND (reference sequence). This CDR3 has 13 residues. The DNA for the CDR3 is TGTGCCAGTCAAGACAGGGTGTCGACTGAAGCTTTCTTT. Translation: CASQDRVSTEAFF.

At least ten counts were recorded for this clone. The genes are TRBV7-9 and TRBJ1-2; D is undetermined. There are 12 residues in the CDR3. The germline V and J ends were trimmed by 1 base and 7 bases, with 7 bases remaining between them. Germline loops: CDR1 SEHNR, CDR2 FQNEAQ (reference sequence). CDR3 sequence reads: CASSLERAGYTF. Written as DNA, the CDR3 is TGTGCCAGCAGCTTAGAAAGGGCTGGCTACACCTTC.

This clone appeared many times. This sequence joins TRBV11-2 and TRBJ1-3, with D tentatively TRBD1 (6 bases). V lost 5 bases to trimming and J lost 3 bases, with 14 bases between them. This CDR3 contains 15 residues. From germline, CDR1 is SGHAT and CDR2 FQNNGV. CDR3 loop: CASSPRTVGGNTIYF. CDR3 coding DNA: TGTGCCAGCAGCCCCCGGACAGTAGGTGGAAACACCATATATTTT.

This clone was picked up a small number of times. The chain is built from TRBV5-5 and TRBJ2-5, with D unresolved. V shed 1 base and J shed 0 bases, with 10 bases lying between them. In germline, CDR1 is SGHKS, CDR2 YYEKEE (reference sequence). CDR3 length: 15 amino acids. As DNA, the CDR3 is TGTGCCAGCAGCTTGTCTGTGTCACACCAAGAGACCCAGTACTTC. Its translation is CASSLSVSHQETQYF.

CDR3 loop: CACLRGQGYNEQFF. The CDR3 nucleotides are TGTGCCTGTCTCCGGGGACAGGGTTACAATGAGCAGTTCTTC. V usage is TRBV6-6 and J usage is TRBJ2-1, with 9 bases fitting TRBD1. J lost 4 bases, V lost 11 bases, and 9 bases had no gene match. CDR3 length equals 14 residues. Germline V CDR1 and CDR2: MNHNY, SVGAGI (reference sequence).

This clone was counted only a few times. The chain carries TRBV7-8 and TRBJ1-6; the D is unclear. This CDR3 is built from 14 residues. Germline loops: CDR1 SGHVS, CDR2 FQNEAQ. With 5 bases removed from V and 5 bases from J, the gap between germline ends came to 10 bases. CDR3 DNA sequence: TGTGCCAGCAGCCCGGCAGACGATAATTCACCCCTCCACTTT. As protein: CASSPADDNSPLHF.

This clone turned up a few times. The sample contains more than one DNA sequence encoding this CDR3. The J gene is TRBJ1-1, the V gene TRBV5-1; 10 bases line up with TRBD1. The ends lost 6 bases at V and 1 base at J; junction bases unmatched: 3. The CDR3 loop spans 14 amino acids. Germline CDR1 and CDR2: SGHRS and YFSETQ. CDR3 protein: CASTRTGGNTEAFF. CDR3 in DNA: TGCGCCAGCACCAGGACAGGGGGGAACACTGAAGCTTTCTTT.

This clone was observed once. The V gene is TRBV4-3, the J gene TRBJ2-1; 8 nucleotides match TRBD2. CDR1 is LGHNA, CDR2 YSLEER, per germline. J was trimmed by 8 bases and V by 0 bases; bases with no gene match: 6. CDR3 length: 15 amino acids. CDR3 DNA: TGCGCCAGCAGCCAAGAGTTGCCTAGCGGGCATGAGCAGTTCTTC. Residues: CASSQELPSGHEQFF.

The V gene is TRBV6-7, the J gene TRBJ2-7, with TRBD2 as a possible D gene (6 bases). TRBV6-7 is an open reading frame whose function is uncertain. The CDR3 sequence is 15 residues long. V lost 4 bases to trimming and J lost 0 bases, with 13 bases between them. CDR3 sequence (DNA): TGTGCCAGCAGTTGGGCGGGGTTCAGCTCCTACGAGCAGTACTTC. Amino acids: CASSWAGFSSYEQYF.

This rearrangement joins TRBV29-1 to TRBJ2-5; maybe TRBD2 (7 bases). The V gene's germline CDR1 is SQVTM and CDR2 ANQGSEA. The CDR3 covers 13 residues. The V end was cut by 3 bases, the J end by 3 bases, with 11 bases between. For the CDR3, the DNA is TGCAGCGTTGACCAGGGGAGGGAAGAGACCCAGTACTTC. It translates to CSVDQGREETQYF.

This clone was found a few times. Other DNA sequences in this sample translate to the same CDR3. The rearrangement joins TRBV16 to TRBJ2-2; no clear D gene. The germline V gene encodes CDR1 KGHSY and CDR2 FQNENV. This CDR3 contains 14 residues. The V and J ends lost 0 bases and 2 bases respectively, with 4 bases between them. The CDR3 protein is CASSQSQNTGELFF. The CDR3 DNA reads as TGTGCCAGCAGCCAATCTCAAAACACCGGGGAGCTGTTTTTT.

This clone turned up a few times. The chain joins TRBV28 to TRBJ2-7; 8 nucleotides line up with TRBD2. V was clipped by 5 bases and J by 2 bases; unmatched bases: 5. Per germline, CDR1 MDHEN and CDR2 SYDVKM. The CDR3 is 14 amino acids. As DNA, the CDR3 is TGTGCCAGCAGTGCCTTTAGCGGGGCCTACGAGCAGTACTTC. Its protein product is CASSAFSGAYEQYF.

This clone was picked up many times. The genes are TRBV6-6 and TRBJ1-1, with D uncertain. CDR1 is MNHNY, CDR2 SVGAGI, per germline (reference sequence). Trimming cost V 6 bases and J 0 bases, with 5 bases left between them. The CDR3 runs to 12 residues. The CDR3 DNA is TGTGCCAGCAGGCGCCTGAACACTGAAGCTTTCTTT. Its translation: CASRRLNTEAFF.

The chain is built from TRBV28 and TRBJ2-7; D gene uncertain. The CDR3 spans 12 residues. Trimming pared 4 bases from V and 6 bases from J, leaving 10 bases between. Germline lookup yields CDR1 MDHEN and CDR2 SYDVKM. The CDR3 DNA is TGTGCCAGCAGTTCTATCGTGGGCGAGCAGTACTTC. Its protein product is CASSSIVGEQYF.

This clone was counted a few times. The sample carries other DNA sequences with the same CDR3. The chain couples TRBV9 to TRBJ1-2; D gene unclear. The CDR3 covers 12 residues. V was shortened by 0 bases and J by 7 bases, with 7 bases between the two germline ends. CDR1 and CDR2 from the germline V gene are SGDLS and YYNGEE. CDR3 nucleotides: TGTGCCAGCAGCGTAGGGCCGGGTGGCTACACCTTC. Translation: CASSVGPGGYTF. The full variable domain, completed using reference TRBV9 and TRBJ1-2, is DSGVTQTPKHLITATGQRVTLRCSPRSGDLSVYWYQQSLDQGLQFLIQYYNGEERAKGNILERFSAQQFPDLHSELNLSSLELGDSALYFCASSVGPGGYTFGSGTRLTVV.

The CDR3 DNA follows: TGCGCCAGCAGCTTGGCCACTACAGGGGGCAAGAGGTACGAGCAGTACTTC. Its protein product is CASSLATTGGKRYEQYF. The chain joins TRBV5-1 to TRBJ2-7, with 9 bases lining up with TRBD1. With V trimmed by 0 bases and J by 4 bases, 11 bases remained unmatched. CDR3 length equals 17 residues. Germline loops: CDR1 SGHRS, CDR2 YFSETQ. Drawing the rest from reference TRBV5-1 and TRBJ2-7, the complete variable domain is KAGVTQTPRYLIKTRGQQVTLSCSPISGHRSVSWYQQTPGQGLQFLFEYFSETQRNKGNFPGRFSGRQFSNSRSEMNVSTLELGDSALYLCASSLATTGGKRYEQYFGPGTRLTVT.

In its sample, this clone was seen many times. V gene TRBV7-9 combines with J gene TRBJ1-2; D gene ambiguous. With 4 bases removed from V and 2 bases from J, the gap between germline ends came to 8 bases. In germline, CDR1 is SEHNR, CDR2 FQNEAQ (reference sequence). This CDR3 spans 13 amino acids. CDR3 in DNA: TGTGCCAGCAGCTCCGACGGGAACTATGGCTACACCTTC. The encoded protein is CASSSDGNYGYTF.

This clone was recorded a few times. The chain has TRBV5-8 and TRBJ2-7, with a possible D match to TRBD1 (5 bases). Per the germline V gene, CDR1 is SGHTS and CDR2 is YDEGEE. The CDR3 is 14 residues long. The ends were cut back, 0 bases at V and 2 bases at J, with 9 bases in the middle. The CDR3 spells CASSLAPGTYEQYF. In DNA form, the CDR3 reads TGTGCCAGCAGCTTGGCTCCAGGGACCTACGAGCAGTACTTC.

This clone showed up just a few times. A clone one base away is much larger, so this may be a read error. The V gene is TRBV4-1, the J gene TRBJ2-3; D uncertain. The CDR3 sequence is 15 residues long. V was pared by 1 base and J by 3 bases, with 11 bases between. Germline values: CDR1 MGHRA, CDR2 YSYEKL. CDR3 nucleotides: TGCGCCAGCAGCCAAGGAGCTGTGTTAACAGATACGCAGTATTTT. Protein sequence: CASSQGAVLTDTQYF.

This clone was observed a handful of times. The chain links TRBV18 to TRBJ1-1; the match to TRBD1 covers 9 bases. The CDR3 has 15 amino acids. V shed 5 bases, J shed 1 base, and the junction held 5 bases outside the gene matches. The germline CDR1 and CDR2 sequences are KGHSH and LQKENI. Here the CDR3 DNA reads TGTGCCAGCTCATTTTGGACAGGGGAGAACACTGAAGCTTTCTTT. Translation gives CASSFWTGENTEAFF.

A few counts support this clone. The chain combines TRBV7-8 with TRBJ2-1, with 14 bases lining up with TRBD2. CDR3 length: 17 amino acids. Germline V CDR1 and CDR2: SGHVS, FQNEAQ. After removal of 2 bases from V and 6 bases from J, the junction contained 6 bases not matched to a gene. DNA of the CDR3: TGTGCCAGCAGCTTATCGTCCGGGACTAGCGGGAGCAATGAGCAGTTCTTC. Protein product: CASSLSSGTSGSNEQFF.

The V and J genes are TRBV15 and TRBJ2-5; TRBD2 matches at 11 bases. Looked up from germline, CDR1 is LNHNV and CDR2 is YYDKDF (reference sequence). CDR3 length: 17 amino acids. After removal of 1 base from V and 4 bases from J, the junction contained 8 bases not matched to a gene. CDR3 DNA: TGTGCCACCAGCAGAGGGGGTCTAGCGGGAGGAGGAGAGACCCAGTACTTC. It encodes CATSRGGLAGGGETQYF.

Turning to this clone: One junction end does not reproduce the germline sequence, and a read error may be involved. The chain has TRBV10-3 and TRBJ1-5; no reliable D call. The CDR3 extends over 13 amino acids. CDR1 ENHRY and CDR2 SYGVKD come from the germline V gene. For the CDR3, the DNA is TGTGCCAGCAGTTCGGACCGCCGACAGCCCCAGCATTTT. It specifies CASSSDRRQPQHF.

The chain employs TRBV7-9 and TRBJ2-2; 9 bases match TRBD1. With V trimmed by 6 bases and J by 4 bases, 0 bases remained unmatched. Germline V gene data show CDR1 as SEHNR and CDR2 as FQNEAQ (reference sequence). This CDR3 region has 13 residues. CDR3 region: CASRTGGTGELFF. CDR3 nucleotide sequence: TGTGCCAGCAGGACAGGGGGCACCGGGGAGCTGTTTTTT.

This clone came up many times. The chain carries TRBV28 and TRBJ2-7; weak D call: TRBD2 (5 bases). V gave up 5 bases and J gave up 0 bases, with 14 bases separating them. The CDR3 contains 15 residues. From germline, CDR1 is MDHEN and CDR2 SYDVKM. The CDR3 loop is CASSPVGVSSYEQYF. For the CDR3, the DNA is TGTGCCAGCAGTCCCGTCGGGGTCAGCTCCTACGAGCAGTACTTC. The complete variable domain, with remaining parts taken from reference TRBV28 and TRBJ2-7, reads DVKVTQSSRYLVKRTGEKVFLECVQDMDHENMFWYRQDPGLGLRLIYFSYDVKMKEKGDIPEGYSVSREKKERFSLILESASTNQTSMYLCASSPVGVSSYEQYFGPGTRLTVT.